This T cell receptor (beta chain) was recovered during a study of T cell responses to AZD1222 COVID-19 vaccine. Study outcomes and limitations: Regions 160-218 and 743-854 dominated among vaccine-associated CD4 TCRs spanning spike. Scientists sampled the repertoires only once the peak T cell response had passed. Unmutated variant regions reportedly attract nearly half of all spike-specific TCRs. White British people made up most donors, females outnumbered males, and clonal diversity was possibly underestimated.

The V segment lost 3 bases and the J segment 7 bases; nucleotides outside the gene matches: 20. This CDR3 is 18 amino acids long. CDR1 is DFQATT, CDR2 SNEGSKA, per germline (reference sequence). The repertoire was sequenced with immunoSEQ multiplex PCR; TCRdb's copy has only in-frame clones and lacks some. Of some 170,000 clones listed, approximately 90% are singletons. As concerns this clone: Its antigen is not known.

This TCR was recovered from an adult in good health. The V gene is TRBV20-1, the J gene TRBJ2-1; 8 bases align to TRBD2. This sample comprised peripheral blood, obtained on day 0 of AZD1222 vaccination. CDR3 amino acids: CSASPPSGRHQGRNEQFF. In DNA form, the CDR3 reads TGCAGTGCTAGTCCCCCCAGCGGGAGACACCAAGGGAGGAATGAGCAGTTCTTC.